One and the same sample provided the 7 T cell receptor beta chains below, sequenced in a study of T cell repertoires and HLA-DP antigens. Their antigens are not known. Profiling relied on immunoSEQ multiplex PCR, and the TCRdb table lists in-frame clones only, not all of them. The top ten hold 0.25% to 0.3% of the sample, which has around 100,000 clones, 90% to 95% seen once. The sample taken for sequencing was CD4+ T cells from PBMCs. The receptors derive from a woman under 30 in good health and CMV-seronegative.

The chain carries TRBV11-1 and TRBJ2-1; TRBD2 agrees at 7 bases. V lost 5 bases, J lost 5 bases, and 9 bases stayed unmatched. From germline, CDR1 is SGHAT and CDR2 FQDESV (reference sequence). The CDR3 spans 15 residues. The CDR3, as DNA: TGTGCCAGCAGCCCGAGGACTAGTATCCACAATGAGCAGTTCTTC. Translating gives CASSPRTSIHNEQFF.

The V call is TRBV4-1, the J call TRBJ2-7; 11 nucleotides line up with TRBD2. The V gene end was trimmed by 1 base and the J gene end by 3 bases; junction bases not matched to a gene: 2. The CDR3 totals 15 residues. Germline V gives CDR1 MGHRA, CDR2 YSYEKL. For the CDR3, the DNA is TGCGCCAGCAGCCAAGGGCTAGCGGGAGGCTACGAGCAGTACTTC. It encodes CASSQGLAGGYEQYF.

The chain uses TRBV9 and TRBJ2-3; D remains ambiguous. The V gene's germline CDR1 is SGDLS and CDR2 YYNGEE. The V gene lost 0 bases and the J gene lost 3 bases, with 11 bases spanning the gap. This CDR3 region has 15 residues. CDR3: CASSVVQVPTDTQYF. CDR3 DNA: TGTGCCAGCAGCGTAGTCCAGGTTCCGACAGATACGCAGTATTTT.

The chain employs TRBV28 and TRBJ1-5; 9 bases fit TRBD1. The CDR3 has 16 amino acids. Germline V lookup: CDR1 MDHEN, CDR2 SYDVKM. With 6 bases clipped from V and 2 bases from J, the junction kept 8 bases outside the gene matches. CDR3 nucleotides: TGTGCCAGCAGCTTCCGACAGGGGGGACGCAATCAGCCCCAGCATTTT. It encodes CASSFRQGGRNQPQHF.

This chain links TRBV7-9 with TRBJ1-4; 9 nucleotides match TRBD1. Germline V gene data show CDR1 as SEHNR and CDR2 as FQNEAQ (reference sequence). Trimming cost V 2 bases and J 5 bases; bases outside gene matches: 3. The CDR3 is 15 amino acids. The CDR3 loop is CASSLLGQGNEKLFF. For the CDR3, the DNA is TGTGCCAGCAGCTTACTGGGACAGGGAAATGAAAAACTGTTTTTT.

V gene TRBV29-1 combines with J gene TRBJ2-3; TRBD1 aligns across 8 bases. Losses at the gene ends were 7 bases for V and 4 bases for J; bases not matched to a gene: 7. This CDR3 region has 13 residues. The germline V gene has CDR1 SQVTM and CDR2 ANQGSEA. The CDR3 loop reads CSALDRDSDTQYF. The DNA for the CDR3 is TGCAGCGCTCTGGACAGGGATTCAGATACGCAGTATTTT.

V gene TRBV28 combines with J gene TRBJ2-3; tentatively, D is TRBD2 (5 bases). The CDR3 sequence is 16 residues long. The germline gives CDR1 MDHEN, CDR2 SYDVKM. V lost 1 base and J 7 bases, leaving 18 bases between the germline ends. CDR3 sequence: CASSLSVTSFGNTQYF. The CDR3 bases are TGTGCCAGCAGTTTATCGGTGACTTCATTCGGGAATACGCAGTATTTT. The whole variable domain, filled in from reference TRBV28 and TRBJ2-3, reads DVKVTQSSRYLVKRTGEKVFLECVQDMDHENMFWYRQDPGLGLRLIYFSYDVKMKEKGDIPEGYSVSREKKERFSLILESASTNQTSMYLCASSLSVTSFGNTQYFGPGTRLTVL.